This T cell receptor (beta chain) came from a study of T-cell reconstitution after alpha-beta-depleted transplantation in children. TCRbeta library preparation incorporated unique molecular identifiers. TCRdb reprocessed the PCR reads via MiXCR and lists one record per CDR3 protein. The data contain almost 400,000 distinct CDR3 sequences, roughly 21% of them singletons. Unmatched junction bases numbered 13, after V lost 6 bases and J lost 3 bases. The CDR3 has 17 amino acids. The material was PBMCs from the stem cell graft donor, obtained from the stem cell graft. The chain recombines TRBV12-3 or TRBV12-4 with TRBJ2-3, with 9 bases identical to TRBD2. The source of this sequence is a human donor who donated a stem cell graft to a child with acute myeloid leukemia. The CDR3 here is CASRDKLAGLRTDTQYF. The CDR3, as DNA: TGTGCCAGCAGAGACAAACTAGCGGGTCTAAGGACAGATACGCAGTATTTT.